This T cell receptor (beta chain) was observed in a study of cytomegalovirus exposure and HLA in healthy donors. Germline V CDR1 and CDR2: GTSNPN, SVGIG (reference sequence). V was pared by 8 bases and J by 0 bases, with 10 bases of the junction left unmatched. The CDR3 is 15 amino acids. It was with 60 Vbeta and 13 Jbeta primers that the PCR ran. Method: immunoSEQ multiplex PCR; TCRdb's copy keeps in-frame clones and lacks some. The sample has over 150,000 clones; over 65% are singletons. This TCR was sampled from a woman aged 55-70 years in good health and CMV-seropositive. The gene calls are TRBV30 and TRBJ2-3; 8 nucleotides line up with TRBD2. The sequencing input was PBMCs. CDR3 DNA: TGTGCCATAACCGCCGGGACTAGAAGCACAGATACGCAGTATTTT. Translated: CAITAGTRSTDTQYF.